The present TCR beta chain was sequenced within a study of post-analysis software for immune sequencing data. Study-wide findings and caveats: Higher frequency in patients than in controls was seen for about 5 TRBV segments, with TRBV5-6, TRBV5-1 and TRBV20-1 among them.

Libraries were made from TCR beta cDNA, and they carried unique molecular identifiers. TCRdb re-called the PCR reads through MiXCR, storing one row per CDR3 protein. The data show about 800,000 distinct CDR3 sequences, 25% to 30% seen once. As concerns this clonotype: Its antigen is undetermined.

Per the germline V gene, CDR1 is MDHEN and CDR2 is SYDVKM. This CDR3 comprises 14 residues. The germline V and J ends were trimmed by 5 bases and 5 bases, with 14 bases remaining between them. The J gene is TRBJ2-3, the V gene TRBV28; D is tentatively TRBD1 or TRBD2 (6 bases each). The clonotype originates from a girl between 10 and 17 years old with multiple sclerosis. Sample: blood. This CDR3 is CASSNGGQEDTQYF. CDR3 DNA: TGTGCCAGCAGTAATGGGGGGCAGGAAGATACGCAGTATTTT.